This TCR beta chain was recorded in a study of identifying expanded T cells in peripheral blood. V lost 3 bases, J lost 1 base, and 12 bases lay in between. The CDR3 length is 15 residues. CDR1 and CDR2 from the germline V gene are LNHDA and SQIVND (reference sequence). During the collection period, no donor immune events like infections were recorded. Repertoires were generated with immunoSEQ multiplex PCR, while TCRdb's copy carries only in-frame clones and drops some. The data hold around 100,000 clones, with roughly 91% observed a single time. This receptor was obtained from a person between 18 and 70 years old in good health. Sequencing input: blood. The J gene is TRBJ2-5, the V gene TRBV19; unclear D gene. The chain's CDR3 is CASSITADLQETQYF. DNA for the CDR3: TGTGCCAGTAGTATCACGGCAGACCTCCAAGAGACCCAGTACTTC.